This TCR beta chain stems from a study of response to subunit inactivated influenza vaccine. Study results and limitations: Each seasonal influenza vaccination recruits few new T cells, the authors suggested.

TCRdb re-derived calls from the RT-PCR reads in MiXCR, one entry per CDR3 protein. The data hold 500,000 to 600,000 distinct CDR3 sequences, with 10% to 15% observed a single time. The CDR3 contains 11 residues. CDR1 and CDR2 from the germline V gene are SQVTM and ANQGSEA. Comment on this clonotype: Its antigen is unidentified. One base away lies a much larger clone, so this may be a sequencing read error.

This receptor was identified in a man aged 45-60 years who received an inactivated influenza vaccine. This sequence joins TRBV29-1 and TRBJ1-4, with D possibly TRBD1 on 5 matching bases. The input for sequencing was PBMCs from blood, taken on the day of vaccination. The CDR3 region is CIVDQGSKLFF. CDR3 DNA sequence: TGCATCGTTGATCAGGGAAGTAAACTGTTTTTT.